Listed here is a single TCR beta chain. Its antigen is not yet known. The input lacks base qualities; no much larger clone sits a single base away. Counted from cysteine to phenylalanine, this CDR3 has 14 amino acids. The read is trimmed to its CDR3 DNA, 42 bases read in frame from base 1. Germline trimming: 4 bases from V, 5 bases from J; junction bases outside gene matches: 6. The germline V gene provides CDR1 SGHRS and CDR2 YFSETQ. This sample was taken from a study of cytotoxic CD8 clonotypes in ibrutinib-treated CLL listed by TCRdb under 2021. Broadly, across the study: The cohort had 11 relapsed/refractory and some 15 treatment-naive patients; some 17 were IGHV unmutated. Partial responses were observed in about 25 patients and complete responses in 2; after a median follow-up of 68 months, remission was maintained in some 14 patients and progression was observed in approximately 12. Response samples were taken after a median of 12 months on treatment, ranging from about 6 to 36 months. On average, each sample yielded hundreds of thousands of productive templates and tens of thousands of productive rearrangements. Longitudinal samples were available for about 30% of the roughly 86 trial participants. Cryopreserved peripheral blood mononuclear cells were collected at three points: before therapy, at response, and at either sustained remission or disease progression. Patients were still on ibrutinib when every remission and progressive disease sample was collected.

On a MiSeq, deep resolution sequencing aimed for a depth between 1 in 1 million and 1 in 200,000 T cells, with each clonotype covered about 9.9x on average. TCR beta libraries were generated with the immunoSEQ hsTCRB Kit. In the paper's pipeline: The data were analyzed with ImmunoSEQ Analyzer and ImmunoSEQ Data Assistant, and V, D and J gene assignments followed IMGT definitions. Clonality, which ranges from 0 to 1, was calculated as one minus the normalized Shannon entropy of productive rearrangement frequencies. Only overrepresented clonotypes making up at least 0.05% of the repertoire of each patient were included in the public clonotype analysis. Thirteen age-matched healthy donor repertoires from immuneACCESS were used as controls for clonality. What TCRdb holds here is the immuneACCESS table cut down to in-frame rearrangements. Part of the clones is not present; checked against another copy, under half of the missing clones reflect an unresolved V gene, and the others are unexplained. The V and J calls and the clone size are those of that table, but D and trimming were determined from the DNA. This sample is represented by 100,000 to 150,000 clones; approximately 83% of them were singletons. Roughly 2% of the sample is taken by the ten largest.

General conclusions and limits of the study: Baseline clonality was found to be higher than that of age-matched healthy donors and was strongly correlated with circulating CD8+ T-cell counts. Sustained-remission and progressing patients did not have matched sampling times, and lymph node repertoires were not examined. Clonality rose at ibrutinib response, remained stable during sustained remission, and dropped back toward baseline at progression. Public clonotypes were rare and either shrank or stayed stable during treatment, and the rise in clonality at ibrutinib response reflected expansion of private clonotypes.

Interpreted using the paper, the time point label stands for: approximately 2 years on ibrutinib. For TCR beta library preparation, approximately 2 micrograms of genomic DNA was extracted from cryopreserved PBMCs. Longitudinal blood samples from CLL patients on ibrutinib monotherapy underwent high-throughput TCR beta sequencing. The patients took part in an open-label, single-center phase 2 trial of ibrutinib monotherapy. The receptor was isolated from a human donor with chronic lymphocytic leukemia. The sequencing used PBMCs, collected after 24 months of ibrutinib treatment. The chain was built from TRBV5-1 and TRBJ2-1, with 7 bases in between that match TRBD1. The DNA sequence reads TGCGCCAGCAGCCTAGGACAGGTTAACAATGAGCAGTTCTTC. Translation gives CASSLGQVNNEQFF.